The sample holds a few counts of the clone carrying this T cell receptor beta chain. Its specificity is unknown. The sample originates from a study of response to subunit inactivated influenza vaccine. TCRdb processed the RT-PCR reads anew with MiXCR; each CDR3 protein has one entry. Seen here are fewer than 700,000 distinct CDR3 sequences, under 15% observed once, and the top ten hold around 12%. Trimming left V 0 bases short and J 3 bases short, with 9 bases between. The CDR3 totals 14 residues. The germline V gene encodes CDR1 SGHKS and CDR2 YYEKEE (reference sequence). Study outcomes and limitations: It was suggested by the authors that few new T cells are recruited by each seasonal influenza vaccination.

Specimen: PBMCs from blood, collected around seven weeks after vaccination. This TCR was recovered from a man between 50 and 59 years old who received an inactivated influenza vaccine. The chain employs TRBV5-5 and TRBJ1-2; no firm D call. The CDR3 region is CASSLGLGYYGYTF. CDR3 nucleotide sequence: TGTGCCAGCAGCTTGGGTCTTGGTTACTATGGCTACACCTTC. Based on the CDR3 plus reference TRBV5-5 and TRBJ1-2, the full variable domain is DAGVTQSPTHLIKTRGQQVTLRCSPISGHKSVSWYQQVLGQGPQFIFQYYEKEERGRGNFPDRFSARQFPNYSSELNVNALLLGDSALYLCASSLGLGYYGYTFGSGTRLTVV.